These 27 T cell receptor beta chains share one sample of origin, sequenced in a study of shared clonotypes between healthy human individuals. The repertoire was sequenced with immunoSEQ multiplex PCR; TCRdb's copy has only in-frame clones and lacks some. The sample lists about 380,000 clones; roughly 96% were seen once. The sequencing sample was made of memory CD8+ T cells sorted from blood. Regarding subset: CD45RO+ cells pooled with CCR7-negative TemRA cells. Receptors originate from a man aged 30 to 39 in good health.

The J gene is TRBJ2-3, the V gene TRBV6-6; TRBD1 matches 7 bases. This CDR3 is built from 15 residues. Germline V gene lookup returns CDR1 MNHNY and CDR2 SVGAGI (reference sequence). V lost 4 bases and J lost 3; bases outside the gene matches: 7. In nucleotides, the CDR3 is TGTGCCAGCAGTTTGAGGGGGCGGTGGACAGATACGCAGTATTTT. Amino acids: CASSLRGRWTDTQYF.

V gene TRBV6-6 combines with J gene TRBJ2-6; D is uncertain. This CDR3 spans 14 amino acids. CDR1 and CDR2 from the germline V gene are MNHNY and SVGAGI (reference sequence). The V and J ends lost 4 bases and 1 base respectively, with 5 bases between them. The CDR3 DNA follows: TGTGCCAGCAGTTTTGGGTCTGGGGCCAACGTCCTGACTTTC. It translates to CASSFGSGANVLTF.

V gene TRBV28 combines with J gene TRBJ1-1, with 10 bases that match TRBD1. This CDR3 spans 15 amino acids. The germline V gene has CDR1 MDHEN and CDR2 SYDVKM. After removal of 5 bases from V and 5 bases from J, the junction contained 8 bases not matched to a gene. CDR3 amino acids: CASSPFGTGETEAFF. The CDR3 DNA sequence: TGTGCCAGCAGTCCATTTGGGACAGGGGAAACTGAAGCTTTCTTT.

This sequence joins TRBV30 and TRBJ1-1; 8 bases agree with TRBD1. CDR1 and CDR2 (germline): GTSNPN, SVGIG (reference sequence). J was trimmed by 6 bases and V by 3 bases; bases with no gene match: 6. This CDR3 region has 13 residues. This chain's CDR3 is CAWRRPGGSEAFF. Written as DNA, the CDR3 is TGTGCCTGGAGACGGCCAGGGGGCTCTGAAGCTTTCTTT.

The rearrangement joins TRBV5-6 to TRBJ2-3; TRBD1 matches 7 bases. CDR1 is SGHDT, CDR2 YYEEEE, per germline. The CDR3 totals 14 residues. The J segment lost 1 base and the V segment lost 4 bases, leaving 3 bases of the junction unmatched. CDR3 in DNA: TGTGCCAGCAGCACCGGGACAGGCACAGATACGCAGTATTTT. It specifies CASSTGTGTDTQYF.

The gene calls are TRBV5-1 and TRBJ2-3; D not certain. This CDR3 is 15 amino acids long. V shed 5 bases and J shed 0 bases, with 13 bases lying between them. Germline V lookup: CDR1 SGHRS, CDR2 YFSETQ. CDR3 protein: CASSYSDGSTDTQYF. DNA of the CDR3: TGCGCCAGCAGTTACTCTGACGGTAGCACAGATACGCAGTATTTT. The entire variable domain, with the rest obtained from reference TRBV5-1 and TRBJ2-3, is as follows: KAGVTQTPRYLIKTRGQQVTLSCSPISGHRSVSWYQQTPGQGLQFLFEYFSETQRNKGNFPGRFSGRQFSNSRSEMNVSTLELGDSALYLCASSYSDGSTDTQYFGPGTRLTVL.

The CDR3 reads CASSTGWGQPQHF. DNA of the CDR3: TGTGCCAGCAGTACAGGGTGGGGTCAGCCCCAGCATTTT. This chain uses TRBV28 with TRBJ1-5; possibly TRBD1 for D (6 bases). This CDR3 is 13 amino acids long. V was cut by 5 bases and J by 6 bases, with 11 bases left in between. Germline CDR1 and CDR2: MDHEN and SYDVKM.

The J gene is TRBJ2-7, the V gene TRBV25-1; D is ambiguous. Trimming pared 3 bases from V and 1 base from J, leaving 7 bases between. In germline, CDR1 is MGHDK, CDR2 SYGVNS. The CDR3 runs to 13 residues. The CDR3 is CASSEVGSYEQYF. In DNA, the CDR3 is TGTGCCAGCAGTGAGGTCGGTTCCTACGAGCAGTACTTC.

This chain joins TRBV7-9 and TRBJ1-6, with TRBD1 matching 10 bases. Germline V gene sequence: CDR1 SEHNR, CDR2 FQNEAQ (reference sequence). With 5 bases clipped from V and 9 bases from J, the junction kept 1 base outside the gene matches. The CDR3 spans 13 residues. CDR3 nucleotide sequence: TGTGCCAGCAGCGGACAGGGGGGTTCACCCCTCCACTTT. Protein sequence: CASSGQGGSPLHF. Variable domain in full (rest from reference TRBV7-9 and TRBJ1-6): DTGVSQNPRHKITKRGQNVTFRCDPISEHNRLYWYRQTLGQGPEFLTYFQNEAQLEKSRLLSDRFSAERPKGSFSTLEIQRTEQGDSAMYLCASSGQGGSPLHFGNGTRLTVT.

The chain combines TRBV6-5 with TRBJ2-7; 9 positions match TRBD1. The CDR3 extends over 13 amino acids. CDR1 is MNHEY, CDR2 SVGAGI, per germline. V dropped 5 bases and J dropped 9; count of bases not matched to a gene: 8. The CDR3 sequence is CASSRTGAMAQYF. CDR3 nucleotide sequence: TGTGCCAGCAGTCGGACAGGGGCAATGGCGCAGTACTTC.

About this clone: Other DNA sequences in this specimen translate into the identical CDR3. J is TRBJ2-7 and V is TRBV10-3; D is perhaps TRBD2 (6 bases). Germline loops: CDR1 ENHRY, CDR2 SYGVKD. The CDR3 totals 15 residues. Trimming shortened V by 0 bases and J by 2 bases, and 11 bases separated the two germline ends. CDR3 nucleotides: TGTGCCATCAGTGAGTCTAGCGGCGGCGCCTACGAGCAGTACTTC. It yields the protein CAISESSGGAYEQYF.

To note about this clone: The identical CDR3 is also encoded by other nucleotide sequences in the sample. J is TRBJ1-1 and V is TRBV5-1; D gene ambiguous. The germline V and J ends were trimmed by 0 bases and 0 bases, with 6 bases remaining between them. Germline CDR1 SGHRS, CDR2 YFSETQ. The CDR3 sequence is 14 residues long. As DNA, the CDR3 is TGCGCCAGCAGCTTGGAACAGCTGAACACTGAAGCTTTCTTT. This encodes CASSLEQLNTEAFF.

The V call is TRBV28, the J call TRBJ2-7, with D uncertain. Trimming shortened V by 3 bases and J by 4 bases, and 16 bases separated the two germline ends. The V gene's germline CDR1 is MDHEN and CDR2 SYDVKM. The CDR3 is 15 amino acids. The DNA of the CDR3 is TGTGCCAGCAGTTTTTTCAAGGGAACATATTACGAGCAGTACTTC. Its translation is CASSFFKGTYYEQYF.

The chain carries TRBV11-1 and TRBJ2-3; D unresolved. CDR1 and CDR2 (germline): SGHAT, FQDESV (reference sequence). Trimming stripped 2 bases from V and 2 bases from J, with 5 bases between. This CDR3 comprises 13 residues. The CDR3 loop reads CASSLLVTDTQYF. The CDR3 DNA follows: TGTGCCAGCAGCTTATTGGTCACAGATACGCAGTATTTT.

The chain combines TRBV5-1 with TRBJ2-1; no definite D call. The CDR3 spans 11 residues. Trimming shortened V by 0 bases and J by 8 bases, and 3 bases separated the two germline ends. CDR1 is SGHRS, CDR2 YFSETQ, per germline. The chain's CDR3 is CASSLDHEQFF. CDR3 nucleotides: TGCGCCAGCAGCTTGGATCATGAGCAGTTCTTC.

About this clone: Other DNA variants within this sample encode the same CDR3. The chain uses TRBV9 and TRBJ2-1, with 9 positions matching TRBD2. V dropped 0 bases and J dropped 4; count of bases not matched to a gene: 2. The CDR3 length is 15 residues. CDR1 is SGDLS and CDR2 is YYNGEE in the germline V gene. The CDR3 nucleotides are TGTGCCAGCAGCGTAGGACTAGCGGAATACAATGAGCAGTTCTTC. It codes for CASSVGLAEYNEQFF.

V gene TRBV28 combines with J gene TRBJ2-7; D is perhaps TRBD1 (6 bases). This CDR3 has 13 residues. Germline CDR1 is MDHEN and CDR2 is SYDVKM. V was pared by 3 bases and J by 5 bases, with 11 bases between. The CDR3 DNA reads as TGTGCCAGCAGTTTCGCAGACAGGAACGAGCAGTACTTC. Protein product: CASSFADRNEQYF.

The chain couples TRBV6-1 to TRBJ1-4; TRBD1 matches at 9 bases. Trimming removed 2 bases from V and 4 bases from J; junction bases left unmatched: 2. The germline gives CDR1 MNHNS, CDR2 SASEGT. This CDR3 contains 15 residues. In nucleotides, the CDR3 is TGTGCCAGCAGTGAACTGGACAGGGGTAATGAAAAACTGTTTTTT. Its translation: CASSELDRGNEKLFF.

The chain has TRBV28 and TRBJ2-2; no clear D gene. This CDR3 contains 15 residues. Germline V gene sequence: CDR1 MDHEN, CDR2 SYDVKM. V gave up 3 bases and J gave up 0 bases, with 8 bases separating them. CDR3 sequence reads: CASSFYGTNTGELFF. DNA for the CDR3: TGTGCCAGCAGTTTCTATGGAACGAACACCGGGGAGCTGTTTTTT.

This rearrangement joins TRBV25-1 to TRBJ2-1; 10 positions match TRBD1. CDR3 size: 16 residues. J lost 5 bases, V lost 8 bases, and 12 bases had no gene match. CDR1 and CDR2 (germline): MGHDK, SYGVNS. The CDR3 reads CASGRQGATSDNEQFF. In nucleotides, the CDR3 is TGTGCCAGCGGAAGACAGGGGGCGACGTCGGACAATGAGCAGTTCTTC.

In its sample, this clone was seen once. The chain uses TRBV29-1 and TRBJ1-1; the D gene is possibly TRBD1 (5 bases). V gave up 4 bases and J gave up 7 bases, with 16 bases separating them. Germline loops: CDR1 SQVTM, CDR2 ANQGSEA. The CDR3 runs 13 residues. CDR3 sequence (DNA): TGCAGCGTTGGAGGTTCCGACAGACTTGAAGCTTTCTTT. It specifies CSVGGSDRLEAFF.

J is TRBJ1-4 and V is TRBV7-3; TRBD1 aligns across 11 bases. Germline-derived CDR1 and CDR2 are SGHTA and FQGTGA. The CDR3 consists of 17 residues. V shed 3 bases, J shed 10 bases, and the junction held 13 bases outside the gene matches. CDR3 bases: TGTGCCAGCAGCTTCCGGGACAGGGGGGCCCAAGGCGGAAAACTGTTTTTT. This encodes CASSFRDRGAQGGKLFF.

The chain has TRBV19 and TRBJ1-4; 9 bases map to TRBD1. The V segment lost 7 bases and the J segment 2 bases; nucleotides outside the gene matches: 5. This CDR3 has 15 residues. Germline CDR1 is LNHDA and CDR2 is SQIVND (reference sequence). The CDR3 DNA is TGTGCCAGTACCAGGACAGGGGTGACTAATGAAAAACTGTTTTTT. Translating it yields CASTRTGVTNEKLFF.

V gene TRBV28 combines with J gene TRBJ2-7; D is unclear. CDR1 and CDR2 (germline): MDHEN, SYDVKM. Trimming left V 10 bases short and J 0 bases short, with 13 bases between. This CDR3 region has 13 residues. In nucleotides, the CDR3 is TGTGCCACCTCGGAAACAAACTCCTACGAGCAGTACTTC. It is translated as CATSETNSYEQYF.

V usage is TRBV28 and J usage is TRBJ2-5, with D perhaps matching TRBD2 (6 bases). Looked up from germline, CDR1 is MDHEN and CDR2 is SYDVKM. The CDR3 has 17 residues. V was clipped by 0 bases and J by 2 bases, with 16 bases between them. The CDR3 protein is CASSLWVLGAGQETQYF. The DNA of the CDR3 is TGTGCCAGCAGTTTATGGGTTCTGGGCGCGGGACAAGAGACCCAGTACTTC.

The chain carries TRBV5-1 and TRBJ2-3; TRBD1 agrees at 8 bases. Germline V gene sequence: CDR1 SGHRS, CDR2 YFSETQ. The CDR3 runs 17 residues. The V segment lost 1 base and the J segment 2 bases; nucleotides outside the gene matches: 9. DNA of the CDR3: TGCGCCAGCAGCTTGTCTCCCTGGACAGGGTCCACAGATACGCAGTATTTT. It is translated as CASSLSPWTGSTDTQYF.

CDR3 nucleotides: TGTGCCAGCAGCTGGACTAGCTCCTACGAGCAGTACTTC. Its translation is CASSWTSSYEQYF. V usage is TRBV13 and J usage is TRBJ2-7; TRBD2 matches at 7 bases. After removal of 4 bases from V and 0 bases from J, the junction contained 0 bases not matched to a gene. This CDR3 has 13 residues. The germline V gene encodes CDR1 PRHDT and CDR2 FYEKMQ (reference sequence).